A selection of T cell receptor beta chains follows, all from one sample in a study of blood T cells in healthy people across ages. Each CDR3 protein gets one entry after TCRdb re-called the 5' RACE reads with MiXCR. The sample lists approximately 600,000 distinct CDR3 sequences; roughly three fifths were seen once. Sample: blood. The receptors shown here come from a man aged 60 to 69 in good health. Each CDR3 is given with its conserved first and last residue. Fields, in order: CDR3 protein, V gene.

CASSLDRQNGYTF	TRBV11-2
CAGSPDRAHYGYTF	TRBV18
CASSRRGSGGIGSPLHF	TRBV5-6
CASSRRDIGNEKLFF	TRBV4-1
CASSVVGGRDTGELFF	TRBV5-1
CSAKNRGNYGYTF	TRBV20-1
CASSEERGTSSYNSPLHF	TRBV2
CASSQPGPQGYTF	TRBV6-5
CSARMAQDTQYF	TRBV20-1
CSARRGTGVSGYTF	TRBV20-1
CASSQGSGDSDTQYF	TRBV3-1
CASSPQGRIYEQYF	TRBV27
CASSHFFGKRGETQYF	TRBV3-1
CASTNWGTTGGGNEQFF	TRBV6-6
CASSPQGPGQASGANVLTF	TRBV21-1
CASSWGDRVTETQYF	TRBV5-1
CASPKRGQSYEQYF	TRBV6-2/TRBV6-3
CSGSTSGWATEAFF	TRBV29-1
CSARGDSTLEEKLFF	TRBV20-1
CASSVGASGGNTDTQYF	TRBV9
CASSLSSSGGSYNEQFF	TRBV7-2
CASRTGTGVDTRYF	TRBV6-2/TRBV6-3
CASSVSAGVSQETQYF	TRBV9
CASSLVSGDTEAFF	TRBV7-2
CASSPPWQTQYF	TRBV12-3/TRBV12-4
CASSPGQGSNEQFF	TRBV5-1
CASSLKDTPTTNEKLFF	TRBV5-1
CASSVGLAGSGANVLTF	TRBV9
CASSPLGTGGDTQYF	TRBV12-3/TRBV12-4
CSAMRTGSSYNEQFF	TRBV20-1
CASSVVAEGGSIYGYTF	TRBV9
CASRLPTDRGNSPLHF	TRBV6-2/TRBV6-3
CASRLSGGASEQFF	TRBV2
CATSDSTATGVYNEQFF	TRBV24-1
CASSPDADRLYEQYF	TRBV4-1
CASSKRGTASYGYTF	TRBV11-3
CASSPLQGYSNEQFF	TRBV12-3/TRBV12-4
CSVSGQGAPDTQYF	TRBV29-1
CASSSGLAVYEQYF	TRBV12-3/TRBV12-4
CASSPPWDRGGEQYF	TRBV18
CASSPDGNTGELFF	TRBV5-1
CSARVSGAPYNEQFF	TRBV20-1
CASSLKVSYPTGANVLTF	TRBV5-1
CASSLEPGGPAGIPYEQYF	TRBV5-1
CASSQATHGEQFF	TRBV14
CASSRRTGELFF	TRBV12-3/TRBV12-4